These T cell receptor beta chains were read from a single sample in a study of molecular identifiers for immune sequencing clone quantification. TCRdb processed the PCR reads anew with MiXCR; each CDR3 protein has one entry. The repertoire holds about 500,000 distinct CDR3 sequences, with about a fifth as singletons. Input material: naive CD8+ T cells from blood, with Jurkat cell RNA spiked in. Receptor source: a human donor in good health. Some libraries in this study had Jurkat cell RNA spiked in. CDR3s include the opening cysteine and the closing phenylalanine or tryptophan. The order of the fields is CDR3 length, V gene, J gene, clone size, CDR3 protein. The listing skips clone size in some rows; elsewhere it reads once, few, many or a size class.

len: 17
v_gene: TRBV6-5
j_gene: TRBJ1-1
abundance: many
CDR3aa: CASSYFGFSYLDTEAFF

len: 16
v_gene: TRBV6-5
j_gene: TRBJ1-3
abundance: -
CDR3aa: CASSYRALSSGNTIYF

len: 14
v_gene: TRBV28
j_gene: TRBJ1-1
abundance: many
CDR3aa: CASSLMGMDTEAFF

len: 15
v_gene: TRBV19
j_gene: TRBJ1-6
abundance: few
CDR3aa: CASTRQSSYNSPLHF

len: 13
v_gene: TRBV7-9
j_gene: TRBJ1-1
abundance: many
CDR3aa: CASSPISWAEAFF

len: 12
v_gene: TRBV5-6
j_gene: TRBJ2-3
abundance: many
CDR3aa: CASSLMQNTQYF

len: 15
v_gene: TRBV29-1
j_gene: TRBJ1-4
abundance: -
CDR3aa: CSVEDDRELNEKLFF

len: 16
v_gene: TRBV12-3/TRBV12-4
j_gene: TRBJ1-5
abundance: many
CDR3aa: CASRPLTGGDNQPQHF

len: 12
v_gene: TRBV7-9
j_gene: TRBJ1-1
abundance: many
CDR3aa: CASTPTAVSAFF

len: 12
v_gene: TRBV7-9
j_gene: TRBJ2-7
abundance: -
CDR3aa: CASSLLGNEQYF

len: 14
v_gene: TRBV19
j_gene: TRBJ1-5
abundance: -
CDR3aa: CASSMWGAVQPQHF

len: 12
v_gene: TRBV4-1
j_gene: TRBJ1-5
abundance: many
CDR3aa: CASSQGGQPQHF

len: 13
v_gene: TRBV6-5
j_gene: TRBJ1-1
abundance: many
CDR3aa: CASWADEITEAFF

len: 17
v_gene: TRBV12-5
j_gene: TRBJ2-5
abundance: many
CDR3aa: CASGLVLSGHPKATQYF

len: 13
v_gene: TRBV20-1
j_gene: TRBJ2-7
abundance: -
CDR3aa: CSARSDSSYEQCF

len: 14
v_gene: TRBV14
j_gene: TRBJ2-7
abundance: few
CDR3aa: CASSRTGPSYEQYF

len: 18
v_gene: TRBV27
j_gene: TRBJ2-7
abundance: -
CDR3aa: CASSLSSPGGQGVNEQYF

len: 14
v_gene: TRBV7-9
j_gene: TRBJ2-1
abundance: many
CDR3aa: CASSTVAGDDEQFF

len: 13
v_gene: TRBV10-3
j_gene: TRBJ1-3
abundance: few
CDR3aa: CAISDADWNTIYF

len: 18
v_gene: TRBV19
j_gene: TRBJ1-1
abundance: -
CDR3aa: CASSIVVFEGSENTEAFF

len: 16
v_gene: TRBV14
j_gene: TRBJ2-7
abundance: -
CDR3aa: CASSQSGGYSSYEQYF

len: 13
v_gene: TRBV5-6
j_gene: TRBJ2-3
abundance: many
CDR3aa: CASIQGSTDTQYF

len: 16
v_gene: TRBV24-1
j_gene: TRBJ2-7
abundance: few
CDR3aa: CATSYHLERDAYEQYF